This TCR beta chain was sequenced for a study of patients and donors after allogeneic stem cell transplantation. TCRdb reprocessed the RT-PCR reads with MiXCR, giving one entry per CDR3 protein. Among over 10,000 distinct CDR3 sequences listed, about 23% were seen once. The CDR3 spans 14 residues. V was pared by 5 bases and J by 3 bases, with 6 bases of the junction left unmatched. Germline values: CDR1 DFQATT, CDR2 SNEGSKA (reference sequence). This chain joins TRBV20-1 and TRBJ2-2, with TRBD2 identical over 7 bases. The source is a human donor who was either an allogeneic HSCT recipient or a stem cell or donor lymphocyte infusion donor (not recorded which). It is not recorded whose cells these are; they may come from a transplant donor. The specimen sequenced was blood, either unsorted or a sorted T cell fraction (not recorded which). The CDR3 spells CSAFTGRDTGELFF. DNA of the CDR3: TGCAGTGCTTTCACGGGGAGGGACACCGGGGAGCTGTTTTTT.